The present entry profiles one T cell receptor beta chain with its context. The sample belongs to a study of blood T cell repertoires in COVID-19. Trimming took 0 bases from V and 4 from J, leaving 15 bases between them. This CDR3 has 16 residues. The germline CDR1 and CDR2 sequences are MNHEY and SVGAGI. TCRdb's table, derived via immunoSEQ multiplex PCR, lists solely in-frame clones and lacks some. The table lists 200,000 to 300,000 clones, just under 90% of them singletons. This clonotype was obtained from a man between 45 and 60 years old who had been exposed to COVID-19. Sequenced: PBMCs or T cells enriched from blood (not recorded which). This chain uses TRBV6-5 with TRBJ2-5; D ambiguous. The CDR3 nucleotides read TGTGCCAGCAGTTACTCATCAAACTACGAACGAGAGACCCAGTACTTC. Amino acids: CASSYSSNYERETQYF.